This section outlines one TCR beta chain sequence together with its context. Its antigen is unknown. This entry is derived from a study of shared clonotypes between healthy human individuals. General study results and limits: A reduction in generation probabilities was seen for non-shared clonotypes relative to those shared by all four donors.

The V gene's germline CDR1 is SEHNR and CDR2 FQNEAQ (reference sequence). The CDR3 spans 15 residues. Trimming left V 5 bases short and J 0 bases short, with 12 bases between. In the source study's methods: ImmunoSEQ sequences covered only the junction and lacked quality scores; filtering therefore differed. Produced via immunoSEQ multiplex PCR; TCRdb's table is partial and in-frame only. The DNA gave D and trimming, while V, J and clone size come from that table. The repertoire holds hundreds of thousands of clones, with roughly 95% as singletons. It was CD45RO-negative cells, positively selected for CCR7, that made up naive CD8 cells, with terminally differentiated effector memory CD45RA+ cells excluded.

The chain couples TRBV7-9 to TRBJ2-3, with unresolved D. The receptor's source is a woman in her twenties or thirties in good health. The sample was naive CD8+ T cells sorted from blood. CDR3 nucleotide sequence: TGTGCCAGCAGCCATAGTGGAACTAGCACAGATACGCAGTATTTT. Translation gives CASSHSGTSTDTQYF.